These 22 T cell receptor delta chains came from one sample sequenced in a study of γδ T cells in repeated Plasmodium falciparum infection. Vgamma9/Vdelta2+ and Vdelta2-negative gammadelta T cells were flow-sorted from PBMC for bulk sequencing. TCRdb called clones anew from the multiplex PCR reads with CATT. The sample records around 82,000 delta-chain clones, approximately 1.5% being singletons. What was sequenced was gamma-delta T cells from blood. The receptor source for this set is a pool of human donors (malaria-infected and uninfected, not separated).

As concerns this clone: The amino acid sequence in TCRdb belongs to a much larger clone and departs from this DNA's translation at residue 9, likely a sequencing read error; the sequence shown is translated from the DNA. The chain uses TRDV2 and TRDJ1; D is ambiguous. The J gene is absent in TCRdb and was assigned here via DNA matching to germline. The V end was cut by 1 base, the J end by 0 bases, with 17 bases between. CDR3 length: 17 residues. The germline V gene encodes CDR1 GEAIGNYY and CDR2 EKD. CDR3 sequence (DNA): TGTGCCTGTGACACAGTTGCCCGTCCGGTGTACACCGATAAACTCATCTTT. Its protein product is CACDTVARPVYTDKLIF.

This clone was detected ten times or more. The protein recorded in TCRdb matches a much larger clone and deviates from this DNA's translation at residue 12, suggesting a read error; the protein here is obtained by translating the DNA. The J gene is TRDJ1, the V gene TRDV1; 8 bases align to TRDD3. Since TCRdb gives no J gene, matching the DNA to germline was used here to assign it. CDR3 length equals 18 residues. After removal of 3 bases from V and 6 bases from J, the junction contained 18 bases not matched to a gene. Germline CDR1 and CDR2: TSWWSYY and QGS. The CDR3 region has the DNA TGTGCTCTTGGGGACAGGGACGGAAGGGGGATAGTCGGGTATAAACTCATCTTT. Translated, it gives CALGDRDGRGIVGYKLIF.

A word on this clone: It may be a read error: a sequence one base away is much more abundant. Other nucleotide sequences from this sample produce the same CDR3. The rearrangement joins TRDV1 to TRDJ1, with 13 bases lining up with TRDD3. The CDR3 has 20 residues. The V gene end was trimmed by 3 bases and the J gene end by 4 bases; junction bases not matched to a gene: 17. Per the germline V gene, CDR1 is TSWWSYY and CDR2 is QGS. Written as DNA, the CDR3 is TGTGCTCTTGGGGACCGACGCTCCTACTGGGGGATACGCGGCATCGATAAACTCATCTTT. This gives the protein CALGDRRSYWGIRGIDKLIF.

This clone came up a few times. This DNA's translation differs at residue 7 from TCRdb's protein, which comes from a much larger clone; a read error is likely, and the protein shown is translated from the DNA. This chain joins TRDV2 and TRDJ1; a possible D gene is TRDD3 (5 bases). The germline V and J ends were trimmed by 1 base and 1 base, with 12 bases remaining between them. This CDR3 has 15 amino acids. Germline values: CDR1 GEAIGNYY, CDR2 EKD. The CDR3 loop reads CACDTIPGITDKLIF. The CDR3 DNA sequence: TGTGCCTGTGACACGATACCTGGAATCACCGATAAACTCATCTTT.

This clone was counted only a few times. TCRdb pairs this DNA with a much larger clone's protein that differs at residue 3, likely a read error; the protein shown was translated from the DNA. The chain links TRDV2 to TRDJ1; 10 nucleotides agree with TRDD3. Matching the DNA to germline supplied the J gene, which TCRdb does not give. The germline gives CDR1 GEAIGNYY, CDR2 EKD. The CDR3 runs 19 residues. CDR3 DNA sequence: TGTGCCCGTGACACCGTGGGAATACTGGGGGATGAGTACACCGATAAACTCATCTTT. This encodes CARDTVGILGDEYTDKLIF.

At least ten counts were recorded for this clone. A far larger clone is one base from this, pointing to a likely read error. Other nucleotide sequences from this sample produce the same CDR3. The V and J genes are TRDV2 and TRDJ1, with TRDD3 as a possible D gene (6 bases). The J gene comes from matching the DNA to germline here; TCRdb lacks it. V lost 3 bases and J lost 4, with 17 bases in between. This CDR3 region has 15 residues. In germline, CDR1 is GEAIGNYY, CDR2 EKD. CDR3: CACDPLGSGRDKLIF. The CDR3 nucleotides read TGTGCCTGTGACCCCCTGGGGAGCGGGCGCGATAAACTCATCTTT.

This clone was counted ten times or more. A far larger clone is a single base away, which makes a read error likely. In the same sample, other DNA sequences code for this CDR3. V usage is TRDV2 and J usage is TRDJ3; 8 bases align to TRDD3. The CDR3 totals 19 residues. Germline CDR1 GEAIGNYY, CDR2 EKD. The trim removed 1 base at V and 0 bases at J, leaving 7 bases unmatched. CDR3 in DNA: TGTGCCTGTGACACTGGGGGATTTGGGAGCTCCTGGGACACCCGACAGATGTTTTTC. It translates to CACDTGGFGSSWDTRQMFF.

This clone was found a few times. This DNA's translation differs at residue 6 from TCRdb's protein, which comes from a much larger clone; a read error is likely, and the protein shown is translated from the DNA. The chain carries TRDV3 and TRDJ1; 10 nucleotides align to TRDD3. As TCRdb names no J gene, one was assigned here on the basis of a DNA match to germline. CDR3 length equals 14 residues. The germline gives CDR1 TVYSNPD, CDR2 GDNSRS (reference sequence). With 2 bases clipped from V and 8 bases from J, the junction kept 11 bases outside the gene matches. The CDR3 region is CAFSNRGIRTKLIF. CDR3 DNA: TGTGCCTTTTCTAACCGGGGGATACGAACCAAACTCATCTTT.

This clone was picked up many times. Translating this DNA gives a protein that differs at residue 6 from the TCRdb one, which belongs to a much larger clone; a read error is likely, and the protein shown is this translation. In nucleotides, the CDR3 is TGTGCCTGTGACTTACCGGGGGATAGGTACACCGATAAACTCATCTTT. It encodes CACDLPGDRYTDKLIF. The chain links TRDV2 to TRDJ1; 8 bases agree with TRDD3. After removal of 3 bases from V and 0 bases from J, the junction contained 8 bases not matched to a gene. Germline V lookup: CDR1 GEAIGNYY, CDR2 EKD. This CDR3 comprises 16 residues.

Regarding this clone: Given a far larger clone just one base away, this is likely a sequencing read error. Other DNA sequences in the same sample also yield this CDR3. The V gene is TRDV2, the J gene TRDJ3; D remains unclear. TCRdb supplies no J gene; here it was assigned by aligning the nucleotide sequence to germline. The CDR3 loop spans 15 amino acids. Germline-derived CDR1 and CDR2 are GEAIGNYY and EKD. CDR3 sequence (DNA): TGTGCCTGCGACACGTCTACCTGGGACACCCGACAGATGTTTTTC. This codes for CACDTSTWDTRQMFF.

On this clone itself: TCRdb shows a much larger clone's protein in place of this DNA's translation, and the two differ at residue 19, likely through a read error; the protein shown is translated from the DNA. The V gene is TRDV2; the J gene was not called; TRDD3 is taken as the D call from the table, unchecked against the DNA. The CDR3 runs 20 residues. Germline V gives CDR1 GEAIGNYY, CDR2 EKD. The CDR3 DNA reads TGTGCCTGTGACACGATCGGGGGGGATACCCTGAGCCCGTACACCGATAAACTCACCTTT. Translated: CACDTIGGDTLSPYTDKLTF.

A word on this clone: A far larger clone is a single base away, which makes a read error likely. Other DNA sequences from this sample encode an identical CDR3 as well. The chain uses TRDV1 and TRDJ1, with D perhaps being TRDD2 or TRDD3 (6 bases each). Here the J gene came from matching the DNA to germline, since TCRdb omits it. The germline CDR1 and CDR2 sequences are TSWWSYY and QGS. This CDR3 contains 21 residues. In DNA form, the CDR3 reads TGTGCTCTTGGGGGGCACAGAGGTCCTACGCCCTGGGGAGAGTACACCGACAAACTCATCTTT. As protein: CALGGHRGPTPWGEYTDKLIF.

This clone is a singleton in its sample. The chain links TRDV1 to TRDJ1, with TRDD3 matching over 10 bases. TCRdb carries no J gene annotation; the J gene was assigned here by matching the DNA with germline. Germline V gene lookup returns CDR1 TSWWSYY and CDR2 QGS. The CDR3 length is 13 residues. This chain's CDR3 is CSGGYEGTYKLIF. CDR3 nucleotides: TGTTCTGGGGGATATGAAGGAACTTATAAACTCATCTTT.

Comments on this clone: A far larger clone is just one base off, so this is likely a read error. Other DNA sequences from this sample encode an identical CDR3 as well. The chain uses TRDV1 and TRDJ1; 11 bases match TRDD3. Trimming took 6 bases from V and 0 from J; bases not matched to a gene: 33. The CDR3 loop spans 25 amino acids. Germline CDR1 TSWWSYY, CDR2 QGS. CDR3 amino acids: CALGIGWRPPIWGIPEESYTDKLIF. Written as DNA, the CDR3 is TGTGCTCTTGGAATAGGGTGGCGCCCTCCCATCTGGGGGATACCCGAAGAATCGTACACCGATAAACTCATCTTT.

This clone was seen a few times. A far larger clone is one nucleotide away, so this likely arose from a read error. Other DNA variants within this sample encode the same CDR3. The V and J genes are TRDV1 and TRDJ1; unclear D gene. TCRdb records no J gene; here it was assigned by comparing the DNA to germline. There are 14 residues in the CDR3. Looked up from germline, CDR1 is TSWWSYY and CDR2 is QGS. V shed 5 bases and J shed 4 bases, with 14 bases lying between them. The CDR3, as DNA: TGTGCTCTTGGGAATCCCCTTGGCGACGATAAACTCATCTTT. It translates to CALGNPLGDDKLIF.

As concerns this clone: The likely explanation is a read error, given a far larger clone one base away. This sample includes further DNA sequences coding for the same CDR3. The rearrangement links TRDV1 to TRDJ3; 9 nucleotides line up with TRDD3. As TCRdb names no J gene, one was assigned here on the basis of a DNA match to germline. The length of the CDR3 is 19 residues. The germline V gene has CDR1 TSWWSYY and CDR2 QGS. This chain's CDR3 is CALGERRPGGFWDTRQMFF. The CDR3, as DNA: TGCGCTCTTGGGGAACGGCGGCCTGGGGGATTTTGGGACACCCGACAGATGTTTTTC.

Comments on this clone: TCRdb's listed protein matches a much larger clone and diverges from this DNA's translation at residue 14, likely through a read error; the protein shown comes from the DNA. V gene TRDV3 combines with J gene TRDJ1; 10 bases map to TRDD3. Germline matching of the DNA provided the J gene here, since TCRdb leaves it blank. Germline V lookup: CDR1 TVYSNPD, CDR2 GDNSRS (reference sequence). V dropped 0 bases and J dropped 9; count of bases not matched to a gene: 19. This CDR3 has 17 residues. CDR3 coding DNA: TGTGCCTTTAGTTTCGAGGCGCTGGTACTGGGGGATGATGAACTCATCTTT. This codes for CAFSFEALVLGDDELIF.

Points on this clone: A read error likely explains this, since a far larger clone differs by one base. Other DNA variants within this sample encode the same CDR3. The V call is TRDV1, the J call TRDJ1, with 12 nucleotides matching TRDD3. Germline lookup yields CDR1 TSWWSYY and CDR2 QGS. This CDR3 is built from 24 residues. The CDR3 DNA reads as TGCGCTCTTGGGGAAGTTTTCCTACGAGTCCCTGGGGGATACGACCAGCCCCTCACCGATAAACTCATCTTT. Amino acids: CALGEVFLRVPGGYDQPLTDKLIF.

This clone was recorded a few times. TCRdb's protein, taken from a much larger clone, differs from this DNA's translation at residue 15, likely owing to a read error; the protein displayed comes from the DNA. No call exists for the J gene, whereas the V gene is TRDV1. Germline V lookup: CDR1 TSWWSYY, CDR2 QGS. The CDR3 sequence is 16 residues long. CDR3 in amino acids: CALGDVPSAGELSLTF. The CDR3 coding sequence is TGTGCTCTTGGGGATGTTCCTTCCGCCGGGGAACTCTCACTCACCTTT.

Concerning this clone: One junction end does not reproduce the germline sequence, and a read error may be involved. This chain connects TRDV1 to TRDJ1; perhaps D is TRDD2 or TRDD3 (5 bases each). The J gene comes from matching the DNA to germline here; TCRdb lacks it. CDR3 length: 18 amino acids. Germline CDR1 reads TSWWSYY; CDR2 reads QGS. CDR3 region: CALGDFTNLLQYTDKLIF. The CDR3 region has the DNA TGCGCTCTTGGGGACTTCACTAACCTACTGCAGTACACCGATAAACTCATCTTT.

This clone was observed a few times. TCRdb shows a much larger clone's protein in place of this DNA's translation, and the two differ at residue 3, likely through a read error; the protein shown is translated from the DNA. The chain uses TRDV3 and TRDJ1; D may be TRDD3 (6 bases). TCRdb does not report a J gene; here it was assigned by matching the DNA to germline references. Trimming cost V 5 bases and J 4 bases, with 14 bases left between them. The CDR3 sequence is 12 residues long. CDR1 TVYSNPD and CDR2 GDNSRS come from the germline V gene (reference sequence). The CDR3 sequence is CALLDTGDKLIF. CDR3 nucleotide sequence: TGTGCCCTTTTAGATACGGGCGATAAACTCATCTTT.

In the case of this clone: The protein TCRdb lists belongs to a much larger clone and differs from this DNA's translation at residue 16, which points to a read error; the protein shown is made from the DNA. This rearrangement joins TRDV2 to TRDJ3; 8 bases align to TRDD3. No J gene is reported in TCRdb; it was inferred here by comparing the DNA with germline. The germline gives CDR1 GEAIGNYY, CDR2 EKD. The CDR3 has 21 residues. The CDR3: CACDVPDWGFGSSWDARQMFF. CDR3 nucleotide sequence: TGTGCCTGTGACGTCCCGGACTGGGGGTTCGGAAGCTCCTGGGACGCCCGACAGATGTTTTTC.